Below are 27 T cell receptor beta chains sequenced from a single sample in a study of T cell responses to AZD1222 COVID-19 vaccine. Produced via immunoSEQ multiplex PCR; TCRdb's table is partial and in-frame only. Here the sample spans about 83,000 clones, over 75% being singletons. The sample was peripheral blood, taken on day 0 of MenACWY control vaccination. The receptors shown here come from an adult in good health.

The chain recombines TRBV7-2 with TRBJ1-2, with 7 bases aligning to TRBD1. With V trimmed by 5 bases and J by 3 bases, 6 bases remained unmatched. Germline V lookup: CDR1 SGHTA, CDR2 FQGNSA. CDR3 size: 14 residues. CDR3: CASSHPDRDYGYTF. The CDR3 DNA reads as TGTGCCAGCAGCCATCCCGACAGGGACTATGGCTACACCTTC.

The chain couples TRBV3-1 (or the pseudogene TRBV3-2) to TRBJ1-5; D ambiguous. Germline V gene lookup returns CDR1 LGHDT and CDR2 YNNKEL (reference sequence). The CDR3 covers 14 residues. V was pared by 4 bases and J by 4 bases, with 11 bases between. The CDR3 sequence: CASSLEGVNQPQHF. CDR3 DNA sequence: TGTGCCAGCAGCCTCGAGGGAGTAAATCAGCCCCAGCATTTT.

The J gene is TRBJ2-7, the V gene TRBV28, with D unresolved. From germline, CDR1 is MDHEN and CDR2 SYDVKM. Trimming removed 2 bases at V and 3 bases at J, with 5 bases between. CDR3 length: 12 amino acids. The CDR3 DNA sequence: TGTGCCAGCAGTTTAACCAACTACGAGCAGTACTTC. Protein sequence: CASSLTNYEQYF.

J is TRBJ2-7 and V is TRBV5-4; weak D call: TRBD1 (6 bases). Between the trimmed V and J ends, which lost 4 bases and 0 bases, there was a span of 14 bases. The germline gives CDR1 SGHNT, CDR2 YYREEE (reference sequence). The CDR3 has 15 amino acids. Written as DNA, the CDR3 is TGTGCCAGCAGCACGGGACAAGACCTCTCCTACGAGCAGTACTTC. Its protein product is CASSTGQDLSYEQYF.

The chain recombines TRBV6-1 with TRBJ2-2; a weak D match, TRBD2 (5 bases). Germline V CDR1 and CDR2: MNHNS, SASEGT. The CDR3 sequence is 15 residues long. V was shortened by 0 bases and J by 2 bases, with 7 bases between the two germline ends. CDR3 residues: CASSEAEGNTGELFF. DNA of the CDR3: TGTGCCAGCAGTGAAGCTGAGGGAAACACCGGGGAGCTGTTTTTT.

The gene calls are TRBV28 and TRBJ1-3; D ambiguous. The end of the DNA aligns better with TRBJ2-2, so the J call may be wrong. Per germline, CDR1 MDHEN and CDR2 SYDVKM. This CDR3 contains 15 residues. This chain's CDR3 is CASSSPGRSVGELFF. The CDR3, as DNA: TGTGCCAGCAGTTCCCCAGGAAGGTCTGTTGGGGAGCTGTTTTTT.

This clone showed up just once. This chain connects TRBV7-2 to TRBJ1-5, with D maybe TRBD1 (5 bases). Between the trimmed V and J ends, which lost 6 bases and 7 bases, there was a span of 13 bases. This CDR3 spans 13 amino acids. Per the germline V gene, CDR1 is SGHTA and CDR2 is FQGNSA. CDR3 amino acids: CASSRQGDQPQHF. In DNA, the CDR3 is TGTGCCAGCAGTCGTCAGGGCGACCAGCCCCAGCATTTT.

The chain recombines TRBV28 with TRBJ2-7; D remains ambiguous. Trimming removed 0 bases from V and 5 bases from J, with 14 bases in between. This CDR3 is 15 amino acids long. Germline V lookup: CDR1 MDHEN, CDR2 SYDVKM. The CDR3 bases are TGTGCCAGCAGTTTATGGCAGGCGCCCCGGGACGAGCAGTACTTC. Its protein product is CASSLWQAPRDEQYF.

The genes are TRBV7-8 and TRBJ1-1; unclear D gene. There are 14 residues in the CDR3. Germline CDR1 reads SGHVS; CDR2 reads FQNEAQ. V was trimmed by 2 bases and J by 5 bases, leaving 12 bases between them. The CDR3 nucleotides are TGTGCCAGCAGCTTAAACGTTGGGAGGACTGAAGCTTTCTTT. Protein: CASSLNVGRTEAFF.

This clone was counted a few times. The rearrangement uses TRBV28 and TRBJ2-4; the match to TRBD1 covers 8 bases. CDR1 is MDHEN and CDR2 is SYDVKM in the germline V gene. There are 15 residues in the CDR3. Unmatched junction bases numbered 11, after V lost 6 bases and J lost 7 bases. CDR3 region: CASSRNQGAVNIQYF. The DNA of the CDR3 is TGTGCCAGCAGCCGCAACCAGGGGGCGGTGAACATTCAGTACTTC.

The CDR3 here is CASSLPTGQGNYGYTF. The CDR3 coding sequence is TGTGCCAGCAGTTTACCCACCGGACAGGGGAACTATGGCTACACCTTC. The gene calls are TRBV28 and TRBJ1-2, with 9 bases matching TRBD1. V lost 2 bases, J lost 2 bases, and 6 bases stayed unmatched. The CDR3 loop spans 16 amino acids. Per germline, CDR1 MDHEN and CDR2 SYDVKM.

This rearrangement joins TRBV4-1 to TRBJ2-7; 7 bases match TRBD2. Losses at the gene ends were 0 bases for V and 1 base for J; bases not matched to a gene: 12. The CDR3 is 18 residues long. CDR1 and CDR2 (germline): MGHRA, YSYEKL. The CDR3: CASSQDRGNGGRSYEQYF. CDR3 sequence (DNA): TGCGCCAGCAGCCAAGATAGGGGCAATGGCGGGAGATCCTACGAGCAGTACTTC.

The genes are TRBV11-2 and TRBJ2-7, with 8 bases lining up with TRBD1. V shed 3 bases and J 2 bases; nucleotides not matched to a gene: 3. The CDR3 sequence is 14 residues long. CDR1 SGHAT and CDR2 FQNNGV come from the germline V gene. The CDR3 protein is CASSLDRAAYEQYF. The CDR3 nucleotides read TGTGCCAGCAGCTTGGACAGGGCTGCCTACGAGCAGTACTTC.

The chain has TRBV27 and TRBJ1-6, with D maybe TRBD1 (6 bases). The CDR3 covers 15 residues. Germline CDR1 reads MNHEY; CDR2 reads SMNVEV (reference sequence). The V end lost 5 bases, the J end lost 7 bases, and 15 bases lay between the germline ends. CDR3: CASSVGTSGNSPLHF. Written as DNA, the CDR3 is TGTGCCAGCAGTGTAGGGACATCGGGCAATTCACCCCTCCACTTT.

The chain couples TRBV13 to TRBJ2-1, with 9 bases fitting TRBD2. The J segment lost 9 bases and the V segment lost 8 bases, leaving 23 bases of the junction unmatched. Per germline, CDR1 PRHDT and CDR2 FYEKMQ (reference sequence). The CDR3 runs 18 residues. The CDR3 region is CASRTRGGRASLVGEQFF. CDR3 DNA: TGTGCCAGCCGGACGCGGGGCGGGAGGGCCAGTTTGGTTGGTGAGCAGTTCTTC. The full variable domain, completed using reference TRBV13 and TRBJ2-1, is AAGVIQSPRHLIKEKRETATLKCYPIPRHDTVYWYQQGPGQDPQFLISFYEKMQSDKGSIPDRFSAQQFSDYHSELNMSSLELGDSALYFCASRTRGGRASLVGEQFFGPGTRLTVL.

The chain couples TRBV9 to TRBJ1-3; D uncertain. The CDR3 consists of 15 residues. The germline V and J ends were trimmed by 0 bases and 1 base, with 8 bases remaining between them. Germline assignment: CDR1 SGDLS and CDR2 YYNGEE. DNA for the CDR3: TGTGCCAGCAGCGTAGGGCCGGGTTCTGGAAACACCATATATTTT. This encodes CASSVGPGSGNTIYF.

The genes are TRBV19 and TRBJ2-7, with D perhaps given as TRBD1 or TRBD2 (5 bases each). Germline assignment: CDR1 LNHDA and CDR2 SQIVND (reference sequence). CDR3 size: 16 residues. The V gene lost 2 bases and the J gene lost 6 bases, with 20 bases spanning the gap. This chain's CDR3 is CASSIWSPGTPGEQYF. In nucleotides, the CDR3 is TGTGCCAGTAGTATATGGAGTCCCGGGACCCCCGGCGAGCAGTACTTC. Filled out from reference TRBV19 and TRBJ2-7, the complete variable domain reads DGGITQSPKYLFRKEGQNVTLSCEQNLNHDAMYWYRQDPGQGLRLIYYSQIVNDFQKGDIAEGYSVSREKKESFPLTVTSAQKNPTAFYLCASSIWSPGTPGEQYFGPGTRLTVT.

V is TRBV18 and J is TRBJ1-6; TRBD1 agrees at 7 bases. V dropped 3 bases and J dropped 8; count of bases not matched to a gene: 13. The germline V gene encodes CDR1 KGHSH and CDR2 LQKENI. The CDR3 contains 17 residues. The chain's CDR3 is CASSPSLQGGLDSPLHF. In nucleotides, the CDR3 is TGTGCCAGCTCACCGAGTCTCCAGGGGGGATTGGATTCACCCCTCCACTTT.

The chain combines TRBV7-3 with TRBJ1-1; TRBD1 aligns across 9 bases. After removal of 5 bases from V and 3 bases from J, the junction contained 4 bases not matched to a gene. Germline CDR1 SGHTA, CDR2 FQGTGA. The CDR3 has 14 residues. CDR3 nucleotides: TGTGCCAGCAGCCCCGGGACAGGGTACACTGAAGCTTTCTTT. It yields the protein CASSPGTGYTEAFF.

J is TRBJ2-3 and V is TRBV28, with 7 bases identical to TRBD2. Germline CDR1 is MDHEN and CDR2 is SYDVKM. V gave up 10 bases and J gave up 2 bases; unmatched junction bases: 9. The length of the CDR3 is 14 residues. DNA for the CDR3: TGTGCCACCAGAGGGAGGGTAACCACAGATACGCAGTATTTT. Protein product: CATRGRVTTDTQYF. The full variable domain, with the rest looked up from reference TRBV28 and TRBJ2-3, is DVKVTQSSRYLVKRTGEKVFLECVQDMDHENMFWYRQDPGLGLRLIYFSYDVKMKEKGDIPEGYSVSREKKERFSLILESASTNQTSMYLCATRGRVTTDTQYFGPGTRLTVL.

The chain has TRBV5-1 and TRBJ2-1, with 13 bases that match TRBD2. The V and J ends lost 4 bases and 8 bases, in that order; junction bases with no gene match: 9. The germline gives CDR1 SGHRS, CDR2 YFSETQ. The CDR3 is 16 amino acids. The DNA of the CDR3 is TGCGCCAGCAGCGGACTACTAGCGGGAGGGCCTCATGAGCAGTTCTTC. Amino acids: CASSGLLAGGPHEQFF.

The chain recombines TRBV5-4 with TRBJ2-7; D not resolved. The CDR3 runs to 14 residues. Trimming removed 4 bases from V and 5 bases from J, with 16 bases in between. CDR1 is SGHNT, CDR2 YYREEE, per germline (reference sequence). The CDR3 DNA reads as TGTGCCAGCAGCATCGGGCCCCCGCCCCACGAGCAGTACTTC. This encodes CASSIGPPPHEQYF.

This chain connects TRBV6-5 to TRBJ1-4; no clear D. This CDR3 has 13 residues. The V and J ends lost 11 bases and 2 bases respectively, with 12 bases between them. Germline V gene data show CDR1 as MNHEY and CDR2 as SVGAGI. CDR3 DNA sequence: TGTGCCGGAAAAACAGCCACTAATGAAAAACTGTTTTTT. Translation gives CAGKTATNEKLFF.

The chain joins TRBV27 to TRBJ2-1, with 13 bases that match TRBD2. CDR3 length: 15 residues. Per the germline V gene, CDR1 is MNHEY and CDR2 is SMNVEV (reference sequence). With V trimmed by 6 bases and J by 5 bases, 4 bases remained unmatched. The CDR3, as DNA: TGTGCCAGCAGCCCAGGACTAGCGGGAGACAATGAGCAGTTCTTC. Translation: CASSPGLAGDNEQFF.

CDR3 sequence: CASSPTGPSGYTF. CDR3 nucleotides: TGTGCCAGCAGCCCCACAGGACCGAGCGGCTACACCTTC. J is TRBJ1-2 and V is TRBV3-1 (or the pseudogene TRBV3-2); TRBD1 is a possible D gene (5 bases). Between the trimmed V and J ends, which lost 4 bases and 8 bases, there was a span of 14 bases. The CDR3 covers 13 residues. The germline CDR1 and CDR2 sequences are LGHDT and YNNKEL (reference sequence).

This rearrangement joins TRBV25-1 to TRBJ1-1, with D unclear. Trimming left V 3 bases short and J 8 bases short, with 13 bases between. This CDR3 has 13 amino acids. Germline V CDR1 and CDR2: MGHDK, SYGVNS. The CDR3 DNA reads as TGTGCCAGCAGTGATGGGCCCAAAACGGAAGCTTTCTTT. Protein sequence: CASSDGPKTEAFF.

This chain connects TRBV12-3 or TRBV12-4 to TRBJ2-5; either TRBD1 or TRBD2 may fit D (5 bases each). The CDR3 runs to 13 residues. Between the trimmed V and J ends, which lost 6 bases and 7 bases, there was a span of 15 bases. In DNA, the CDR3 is TGTGCCAGCAGCACGGGGCCCGCCTGGACCCAGTACTTC. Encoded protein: CASSTGPAWTQYF.